The clone carrying this TCR beta chain has only a few counts. The antigen is not known. This entry comes from a study of identical twins. Study-level points and caveats: Conclusions were based on cross-sectional statistical analysis, without following the same donors.

Using its own MiXCR run on the 5' RACE reads, TCRdb lists one record per CDR3 protein. The sample records approximately 700,000 distinct CDR3 sequences, 15% to 20% being singletons. A further study also used this sample, focusing on T cells expressing NK-cell markers.

The sample comprised PBMCs. The clonotype originates from a woman aged 18-30 years in good health.

For the CDR3, the DNA is TGCAGTGCTAGAGGGACAGGGGTTGGGGAGACCCAGTACTTC. Translated, it gives CSARGTGVGETQYF. The chain uses TRBV20-1 and TRBJ2-5, with 9 bases aligning to TRBD1. CDR3 length: 14 amino acids. Per germline, CDR1 DFQATT and CDR2 SNEGSKA (reference sequence). Trimming took 1 base from V and 5 from J; bases not matched to a gene: 5.